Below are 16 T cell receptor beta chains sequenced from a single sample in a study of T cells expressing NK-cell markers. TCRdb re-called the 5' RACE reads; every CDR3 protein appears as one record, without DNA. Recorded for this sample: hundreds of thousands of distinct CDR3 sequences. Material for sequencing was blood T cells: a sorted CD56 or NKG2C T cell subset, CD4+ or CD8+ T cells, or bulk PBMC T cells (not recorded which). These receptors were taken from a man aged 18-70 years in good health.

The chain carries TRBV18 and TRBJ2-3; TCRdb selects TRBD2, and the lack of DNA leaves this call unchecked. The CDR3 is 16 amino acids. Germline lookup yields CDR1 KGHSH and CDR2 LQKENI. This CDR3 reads CASSPLAGGRTDTQYF.

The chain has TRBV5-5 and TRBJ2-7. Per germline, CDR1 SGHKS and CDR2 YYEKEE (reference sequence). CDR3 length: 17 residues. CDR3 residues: CASSFRTANWGSYEQYF.

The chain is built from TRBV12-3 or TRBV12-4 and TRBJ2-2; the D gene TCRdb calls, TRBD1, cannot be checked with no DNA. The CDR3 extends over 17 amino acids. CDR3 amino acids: CASSPRGGQGYTGELFF.

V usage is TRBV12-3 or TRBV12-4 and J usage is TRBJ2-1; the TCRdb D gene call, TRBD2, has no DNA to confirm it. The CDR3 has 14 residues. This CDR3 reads CASTSSGSYNEQFF.

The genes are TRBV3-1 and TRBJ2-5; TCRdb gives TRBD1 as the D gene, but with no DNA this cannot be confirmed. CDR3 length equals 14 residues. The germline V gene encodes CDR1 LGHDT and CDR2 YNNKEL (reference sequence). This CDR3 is CASSQDNRAETQYF.

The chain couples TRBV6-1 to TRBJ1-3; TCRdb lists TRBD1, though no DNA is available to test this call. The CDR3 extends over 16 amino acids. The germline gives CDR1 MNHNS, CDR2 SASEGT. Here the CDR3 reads CASSEAGTGAGNTIYF.

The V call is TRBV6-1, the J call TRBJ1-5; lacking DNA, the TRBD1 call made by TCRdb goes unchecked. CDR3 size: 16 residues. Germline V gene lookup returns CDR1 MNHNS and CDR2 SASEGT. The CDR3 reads CASRERRQGSNQPQHF.

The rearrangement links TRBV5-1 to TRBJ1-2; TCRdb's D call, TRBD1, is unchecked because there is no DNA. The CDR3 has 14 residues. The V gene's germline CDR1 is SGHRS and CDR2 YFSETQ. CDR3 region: CASSPLEGASGYTF.

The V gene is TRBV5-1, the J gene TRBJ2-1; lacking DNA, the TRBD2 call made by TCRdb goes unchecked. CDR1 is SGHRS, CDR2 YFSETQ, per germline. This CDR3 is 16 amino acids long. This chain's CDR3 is CASSLPDGTLNNEQFF.

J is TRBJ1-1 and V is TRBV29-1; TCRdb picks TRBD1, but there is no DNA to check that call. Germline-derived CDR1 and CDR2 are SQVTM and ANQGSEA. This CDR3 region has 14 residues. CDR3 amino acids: CSVRNRTGVTEAFF.

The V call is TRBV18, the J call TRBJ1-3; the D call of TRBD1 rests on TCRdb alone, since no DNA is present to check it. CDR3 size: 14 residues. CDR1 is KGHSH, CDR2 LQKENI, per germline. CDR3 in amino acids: CASSLTDTVDTIYF.

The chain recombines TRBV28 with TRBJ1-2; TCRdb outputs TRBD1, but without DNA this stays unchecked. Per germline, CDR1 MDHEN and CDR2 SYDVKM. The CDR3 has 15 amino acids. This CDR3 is CASRPGQGANYGYTF.

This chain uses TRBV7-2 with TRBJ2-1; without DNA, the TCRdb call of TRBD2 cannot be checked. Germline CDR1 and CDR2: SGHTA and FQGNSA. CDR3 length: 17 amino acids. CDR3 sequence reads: CASSLTGGGAAYNEQFF.

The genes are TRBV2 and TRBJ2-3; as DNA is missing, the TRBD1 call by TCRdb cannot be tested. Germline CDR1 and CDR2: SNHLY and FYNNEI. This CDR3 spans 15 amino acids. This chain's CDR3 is CASSVGQGERNTQYF.

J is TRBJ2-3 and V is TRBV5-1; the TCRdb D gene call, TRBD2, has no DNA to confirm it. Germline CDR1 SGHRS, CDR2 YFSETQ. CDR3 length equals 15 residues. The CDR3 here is CASSPEALPGDTQYF.

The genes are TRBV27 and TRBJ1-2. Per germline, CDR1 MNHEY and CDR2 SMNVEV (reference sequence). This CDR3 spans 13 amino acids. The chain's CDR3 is CASSPGPYGGYTF.